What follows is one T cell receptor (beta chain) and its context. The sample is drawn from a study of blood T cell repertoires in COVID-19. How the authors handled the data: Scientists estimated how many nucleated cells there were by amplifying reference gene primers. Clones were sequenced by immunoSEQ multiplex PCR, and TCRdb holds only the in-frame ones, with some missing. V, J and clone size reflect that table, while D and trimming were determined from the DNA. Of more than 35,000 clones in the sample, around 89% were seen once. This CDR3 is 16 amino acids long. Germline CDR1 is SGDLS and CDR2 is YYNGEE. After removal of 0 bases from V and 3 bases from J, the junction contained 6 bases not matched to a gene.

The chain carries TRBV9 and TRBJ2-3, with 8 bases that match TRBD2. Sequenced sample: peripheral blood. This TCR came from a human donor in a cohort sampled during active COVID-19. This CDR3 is CASSVGSGIGTDTQYF. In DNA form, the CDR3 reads TGTGCCAGCAGCGTAGGTAGCGGGATTGGGACAGATACGCAGTATTTT.